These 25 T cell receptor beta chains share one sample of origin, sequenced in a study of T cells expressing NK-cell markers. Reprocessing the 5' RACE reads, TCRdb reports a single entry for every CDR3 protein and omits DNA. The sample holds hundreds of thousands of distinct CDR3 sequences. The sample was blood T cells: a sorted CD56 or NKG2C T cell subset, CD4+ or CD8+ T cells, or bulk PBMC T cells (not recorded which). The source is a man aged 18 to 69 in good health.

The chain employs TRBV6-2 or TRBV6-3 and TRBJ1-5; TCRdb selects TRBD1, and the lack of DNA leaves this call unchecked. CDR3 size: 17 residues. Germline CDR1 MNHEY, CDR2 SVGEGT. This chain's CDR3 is CASSYSREGPNRQPQHF.

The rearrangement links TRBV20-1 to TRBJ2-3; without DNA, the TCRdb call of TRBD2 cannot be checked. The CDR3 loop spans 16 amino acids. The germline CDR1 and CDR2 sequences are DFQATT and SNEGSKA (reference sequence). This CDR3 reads CSANRGGAFHTDTQYF.

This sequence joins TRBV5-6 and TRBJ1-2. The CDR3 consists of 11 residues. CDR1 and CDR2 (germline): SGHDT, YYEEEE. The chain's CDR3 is CASSLDSGNTF.

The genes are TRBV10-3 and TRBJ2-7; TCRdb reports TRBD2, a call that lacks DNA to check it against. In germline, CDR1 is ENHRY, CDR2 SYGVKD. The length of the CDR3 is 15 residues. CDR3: CAISWVGRANYEQYF.

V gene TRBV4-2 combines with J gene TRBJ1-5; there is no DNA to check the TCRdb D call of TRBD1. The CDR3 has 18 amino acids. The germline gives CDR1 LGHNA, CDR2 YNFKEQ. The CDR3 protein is CASSRTASGEGSNQPQHF.

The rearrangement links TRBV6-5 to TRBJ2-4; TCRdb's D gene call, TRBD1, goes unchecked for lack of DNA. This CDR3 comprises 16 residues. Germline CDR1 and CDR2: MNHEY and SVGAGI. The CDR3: CASSYSLRDTKNIQYF.

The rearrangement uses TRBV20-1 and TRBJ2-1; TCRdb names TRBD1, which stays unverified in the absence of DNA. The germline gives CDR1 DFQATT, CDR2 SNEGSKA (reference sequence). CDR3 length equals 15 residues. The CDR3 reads CSTLPGPGTLPEQFF.

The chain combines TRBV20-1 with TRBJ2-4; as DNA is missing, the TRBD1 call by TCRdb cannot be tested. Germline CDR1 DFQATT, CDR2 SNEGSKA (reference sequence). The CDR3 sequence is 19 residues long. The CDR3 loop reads CSARGPGSLSIRLEDIQYF.

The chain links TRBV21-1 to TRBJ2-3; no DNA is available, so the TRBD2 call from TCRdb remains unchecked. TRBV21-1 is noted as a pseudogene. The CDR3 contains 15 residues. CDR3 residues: CASSKDSGGADTQYF.

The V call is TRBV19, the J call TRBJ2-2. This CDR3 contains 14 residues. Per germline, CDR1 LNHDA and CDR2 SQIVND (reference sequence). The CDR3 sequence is CASSHYHNTGELFF.

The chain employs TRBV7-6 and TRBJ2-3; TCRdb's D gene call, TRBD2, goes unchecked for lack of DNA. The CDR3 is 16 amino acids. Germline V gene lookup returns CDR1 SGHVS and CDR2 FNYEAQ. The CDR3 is CASSRGTLAGADTQYF.

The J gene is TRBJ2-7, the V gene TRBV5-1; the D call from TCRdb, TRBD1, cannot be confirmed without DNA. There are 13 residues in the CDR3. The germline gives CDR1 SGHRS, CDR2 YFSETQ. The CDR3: CASSIRDRFEQYF.

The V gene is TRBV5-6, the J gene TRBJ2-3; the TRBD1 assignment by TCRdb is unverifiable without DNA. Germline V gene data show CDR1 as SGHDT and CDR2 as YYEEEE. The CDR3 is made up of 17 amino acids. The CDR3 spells CASSLFPGTLTTDTQYF.

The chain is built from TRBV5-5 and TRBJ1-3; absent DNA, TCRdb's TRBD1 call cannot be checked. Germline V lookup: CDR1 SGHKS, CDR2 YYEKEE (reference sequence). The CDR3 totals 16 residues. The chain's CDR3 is CASSPGQPISGNTIYF.

CDR3 sequence: CASSARDRQETQYF. V and J are TRBV6-1 and TRBJ2-5; TCRdb reports TRBD1, a call that lacks DNA to check it against. This CDR3 is built from 14 residues. CDR1 is MNHNS and CDR2 is SASEGT in the germline V gene.

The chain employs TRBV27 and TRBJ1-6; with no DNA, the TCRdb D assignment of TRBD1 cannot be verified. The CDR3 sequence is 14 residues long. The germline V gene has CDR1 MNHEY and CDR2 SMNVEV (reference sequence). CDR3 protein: CASSLRTGVSPLHF.

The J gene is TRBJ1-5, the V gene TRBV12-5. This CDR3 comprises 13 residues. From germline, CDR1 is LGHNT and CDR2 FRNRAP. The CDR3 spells CASGKTQNQPQHF.

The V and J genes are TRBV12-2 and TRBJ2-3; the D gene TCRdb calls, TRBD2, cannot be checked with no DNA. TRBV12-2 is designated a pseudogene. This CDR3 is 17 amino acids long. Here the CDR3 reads CASRSDPTTTHPDTQYF.

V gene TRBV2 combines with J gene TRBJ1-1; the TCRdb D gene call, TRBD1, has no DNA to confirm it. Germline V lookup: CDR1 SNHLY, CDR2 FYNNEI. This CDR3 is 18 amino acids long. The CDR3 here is CASRGGTDGQRRNTEAFF.

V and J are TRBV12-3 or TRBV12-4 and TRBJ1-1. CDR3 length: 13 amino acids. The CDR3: CASRNRVSLQAFF.

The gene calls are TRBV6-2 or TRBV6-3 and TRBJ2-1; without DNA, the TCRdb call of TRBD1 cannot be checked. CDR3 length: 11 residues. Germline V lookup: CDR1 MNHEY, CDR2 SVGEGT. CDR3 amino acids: CASSRQAKQFF.

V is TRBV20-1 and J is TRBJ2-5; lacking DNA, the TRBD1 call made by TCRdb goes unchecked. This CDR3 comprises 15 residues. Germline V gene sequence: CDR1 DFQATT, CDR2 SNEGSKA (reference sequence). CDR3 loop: CSARVRRGIKETQYF.

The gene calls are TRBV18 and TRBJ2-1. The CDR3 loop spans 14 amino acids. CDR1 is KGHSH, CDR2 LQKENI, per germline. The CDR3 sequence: CASSPGIIVDEQFF.

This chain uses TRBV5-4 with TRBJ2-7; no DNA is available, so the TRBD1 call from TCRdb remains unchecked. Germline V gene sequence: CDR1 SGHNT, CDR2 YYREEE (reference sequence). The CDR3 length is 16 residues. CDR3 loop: CASSPWGGGVSYEQYF.

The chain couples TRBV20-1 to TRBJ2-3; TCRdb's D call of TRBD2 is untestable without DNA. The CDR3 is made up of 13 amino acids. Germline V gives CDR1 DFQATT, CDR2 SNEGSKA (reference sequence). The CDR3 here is CSAVSGVTDTQYF.